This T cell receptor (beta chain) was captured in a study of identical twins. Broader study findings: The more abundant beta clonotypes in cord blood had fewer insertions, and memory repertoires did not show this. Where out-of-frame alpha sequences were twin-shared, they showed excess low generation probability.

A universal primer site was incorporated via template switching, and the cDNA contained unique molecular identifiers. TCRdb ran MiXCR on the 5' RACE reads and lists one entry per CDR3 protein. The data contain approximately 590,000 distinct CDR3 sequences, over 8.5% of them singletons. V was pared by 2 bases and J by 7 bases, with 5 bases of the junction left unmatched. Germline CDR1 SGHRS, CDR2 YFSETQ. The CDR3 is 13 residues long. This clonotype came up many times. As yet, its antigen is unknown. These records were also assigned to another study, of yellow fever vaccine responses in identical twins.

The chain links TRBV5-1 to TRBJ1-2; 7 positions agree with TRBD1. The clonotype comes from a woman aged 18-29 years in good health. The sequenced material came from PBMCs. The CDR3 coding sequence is TGCGCCAGCAGCTTTGACAGGGTCGCTGGCTACACCTTC. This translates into CASSFDRVAGYTF.